The TCR beta chain under discussion was sequenced for a study of blood T cell repertoires in COVID-19. About the study: Some COVID-19 samples were acute and others convalescent; all came from the United States, Italy and Spain. Sources were T cells, B-cell-depleted T cells, or PBMCs; the material itself was cDNA or gDNA.

V lost 0 bases, J lost 1 base, and 2 bases stayed unmatched. This CDR3 is 16 amino acids long. Germline CDR1 reads KGHDR; CDR2 reads SFDVKD. It was during active infection that Seattle patients were enrolled and then longitudinally followed. Original data processing: Cell counts per sample came from amplifying reference gene primers. Sequenced by immunoSEQ multiplex PCR; TCRdb stores in-frame clones only, minus some. V and J calls and clone size are as listed in that table; D and trimming were resolved from the DNA. The table records some 220,000 clones, almost 85% of them present only once. The TCR comes from a woman in her 70s with COVID-19, enrolled during active disease. The V and J genes are TRBV24-1 and TRBJ2-5, with 9 bases fitting TRBD2. Material: peripheral blood. Here the CDR3 reads CATSDLKRGAQETQYF. The DNA for the CDR3 is TGTGCCACCAGTGATTTGAAGCGGGGGGCCCAAGAGACCCAGTACTTC.